One sample yielded the 32 T cell receptor beta chains listed below, sequenced in a study of T cell changes during pregnancy in multiple sclerosis. Measured with immunoSEQ multiplex PCR; TCRdb has only the in-frame clones, and not every one. Found here are tens of thousands of clones, just under 95% of them singletons; the top ten hold 0.65% to 0.75%. The sample here was peripheral blood, taken in the second trimester of pregnancy. The receptors come from a female donor in good health, enrolled as a control in a pregnancy study.

The genes are TRBV2 and TRBJ1-5; 7 nucleotides agree with TRBD1. In germline, CDR1 is SNHLY, CDR2 FYNNEI. The J segment lost 7 bases and the V segment lost 5 bases, leaving 8 bases of the junction unmatched. CDR3 length equals 14 residues. Here the CDR3 DNA reads TGTGCCAGCAGTTCCCGGGACAGCGGGCAGCCCCAGCATTTT. This encodes CASSSRDSGQPQHF.

The genes are TRBV10-3 and TRBJ1-1; 9 bases align to TRBD1. Germline lookup yields CDR1 ENHRY and CDR2 SYGVKD. This CDR3 is 15 amino acids long. The V segment lost 3 bases and the J segment 1 base; nucleotides outside the gene matches: 3. CDR3 region: CAISDPGQGNTEAFF. CDR3 nucleotides: TGTGCCATCAGTGACCCGGGACAGGGGAACACTGAAGCTTTCTTT.

This rearrangement joins TRBV5-1 to TRBJ2-1, with TRBD1 matching over 12 bases. Germline values: CDR1 SGHRS, CDR2 YFSETQ. The CDR3 is 14 residues long. V lost 0 bases to trimming and J lost 10 bases; unmatched junction nucleotides: 2. CDR3 DNA: TGCGCCAGCAGCTTGGGGGACAGGGGGCGAGAGCAGTTCTTC. Translated: CASSLGDRGREQFF.

This chain uses TRBV7-3 with TRBJ2-1; D gene uncertain. The CDR3 totals 15 residues. Trimming pared 2 bases from V and 1 base from J, leaving 9 bases between. CDR1 and CDR2 (germline): SGHTA, FQGTGA. The CDR3 DNA reads TGTGCCAGCAGCTTATCACGGTCATCCTACAATGAGCAGTTCTTC. Encoded protein: CASSLSRSSYNEQFF.

The chain joins TRBV5-1 to TRBJ2-7; D is perhaps TRBD2 (5 bases). This CDR3 contains 16 residues. Trimming removed 0 bases from V and 6 bases from J, with 19 bases in between. In germline, CDR1 is SGHRS, CDR2 YFSETQ. CDR3 residues: CASSLGGFGYEGEQYF. CDR3 nucleotide sequence: TGCGCCAGCAGCTTGGGGGGATTTGGGTACGAGGGCGAGCAGTACTTC.

The chain employs TRBV15 and TRBJ2-7, with 11 bases that match TRBD2. The CDR3 spans 14 residues. J was trimmed by 2 bases and V by 3 bases; bases with no gene match: 0. Germline V lookup: CDR1 LNHNV, CDR2 YYDKDF (reference sequence). The DNA of the CDR3 is TGTGCCACCAGCAGGACTAGCGGGGCCTACGAGCAGTACTTC. It translates to CATSRTSGAYEQYF.

V gene TRBV19 combines with J gene TRBJ1-4; D might be TRBD1 (5 bases). Germline assignment: CDR1 LNHDA and CDR2 SQIVND (reference sequence). The CDR3 length is 17 residues. With 0 bases removed from V and 4 bases from J, the gap between germline ends came to 15 bases. Here the CDR3 DNA reads TGTGCCAGTAGTATAGATGAATGGGGCGCCTATAATGAAAAACTGTTTTTT. Its translation is CASSIDEWGAYNEKLFF.

V is TRBV19 and J is TRBJ1-2, with D maybe TRBD1 (6 bases). The ends were cut back, 10 bases at V and 4 bases at J, with 16 bases in the middle. The CDR3 has 13 residues. Looked up from germline, CDR1 is LNHDA and CDR2 is SQIVND (reference sequence). CDR3 in DNA: TGTGCCACCAAGGACAGCGGACGCTATGGCTACACCTTC. Encoded protein: CATKDSGRYGYTF.

This chain uses TRBV11-1 with TRBJ2-1; a possible D gene is TRBD2 (5 bases). The CDR3 totals 15 residues. CDR1 is SGHAT and CDR2 is FQDESV in the germline V gene (reference sequence). The V end lost 1 base, the J end lost 3 bases, and 10 bases lay between the germline ends. The CDR3 region is CASSLDSGDYNEQFF. CDR3 sequence (DNA): TGTGCCAGCAGCTTAGACTCCGGGGACTACAATGAGCAGTTCTTC.

The chain has TRBV5-1 and TRBJ2-5; 10 bases match TRBD2. V was clipped by 3 bases and J by 2 bases; unmatched bases: 4. The CDR3 runs 15 residues. Germline CDR1 and CDR2: SGHRS and YFSETQ. The chain's CDR3 is CASSSSSGGQETQYF. The DNA of the CDR3 is TGCGCCAGCAGCTCGTCTAGCGGGGGACAAGAGACCCAGTACTTC.

The CDR3 here is CASSLSGRGSSYEQYF. As DNA, the CDR3 is TGTGCCAGCAGTTTATCGGGCAGGGGGAGCTCCTACGAGCAGTACTTC. The J gene is TRBJ2-7, the V gene TRBV27, with 7 bases lining up with TRBD1. This CDR3 has 16 residues. V dropped 0 bases and J dropped 0; count of bases not matched to a gene: 5. The V gene's germline CDR1 is MNHEY and CDR2 SMNVEV (reference sequence).

The chain joins TRBV12-5 to TRBJ1-1; the match to TRBD1 covers 7 bases. V was pared by 1 base and J by 4 bases, with 0 bases of the junction left unmatched. The CDR3 has 13 residues. Germline assignment: CDR1 LGHNT and CDR2 FRNRAP. Here the CDR3 reads CASGLAGGTEAFF. CDR3 coding DNA: TGTGCTAGTGGTTTGGCAGGGGGCACTGAAGCTTTCTTT.

The rearrangement uses TRBV6-6 and TRBJ1-2; D unresolved. Germline lookup yields CDR1 MNHNY and CDR2 SVGAGI (reference sequence). The V end was cut by 4 bases, the J end by 5 bases, with 20 bases between. This CDR3 is built from 16 residues. The CDR3 sequence is CASSSSGPGMGYGYTF. The CDR3 DNA reads as TGTGCCAGCAGTTCATCCGGACCGGGAATGGGATATGGCTACACCTTC.

CDR3 coding DNA: TGTGCCAGTAGTTACCAGGGCTCCTACAATGAGCAGTTCTTC. Encoded protein: CASSYQGSYNEQFF. The chain joins TRBV19 to TRBJ2-1; possibly TRBD1 for D (5 bases). This CDR3 is 14 amino acids long. Trimming took 5 bases from V and 0 from J, leaving 8 bases between them. From germline, CDR1 is LNHDA and CDR2 SQIVND (reference sequence).

The V gene is TRBV30, the J gene TRBJ2-3; 11 nucleotides line up with TRBD2. V lost 2 bases to trimming and J lost 2 bases; unmatched junction nucleotides: 9. CDR3 length: 17 residues. Germline V gene lookup returns CDR1 GTSNPN and CDR2 SVGIG (reference sequence). The CDR3 reads CAWSTGLAGVITDTQYF. As DNA, the CDR3 is TGTGCCTGGAGTACCGGACTAGCGGGTGTAATCACAGATACGCAGTATTTT.

The chain recombines TRBV6-6 with TRBJ1-2, with D uncertain. Germline V gene lookup returns CDR1 MNHNY and CDR2 SVGAGI (reference sequence). Trimming shortened V by 7 bases and J by 3 bases, and 15 bases separated the two germline ends. CDR3 length: 14 amino acids. The CDR3 sequence is CASTHPHGDYGYTF. Written as DNA, the CDR3 is TGTGCCAGCACCCACCCCCACGGTGACTATGGCTACACCTTC.

The DNA for the CDR3 is TGTGCCAGCAGTTTAAGGGTGCCAGGGCAGCCCCAGCATTTT. Its protein product is CASSLRVPGQPQHF. This rearrangement joins TRBV27 to TRBJ1-5, with a possible D match to TRBD1 (5 bases). Trimming shortened V by 2 bases and J by 7 bases, and 12 bases separated the two germline ends. The CDR3 extends over 14 amino acids. Germline V gives CDR1 MNHEY, CDR2 SMNVEV (reference sequence).

The gene calls are TRBV27 and TRBJ2-7, with 7 bases matching TRBD1. Looked up from germline, CDR1 is MNHEY and CDR2 is SMNVEV (reference sequence). Trimming removed 8 bases from V and 5 bases from J; junction bases left unmatched: 12. The CDR3 loop spans 14 amino acids. The chain's CDR3 is CASSFSQGVNEQYF. CDR3 nucleotide sequence: TGTGCCAGCTCCTTCTCTCAGGGGGTTAACGAGCAGTACTTC.

The chain is built from TRBV7-2 and TRBJ1-1; no reliable D call. From germline, CDR1 is SGHTA and CDR2 FQGNSA. Trimming took off 0 bases at V and 6 bases at J, with 8 bases between the two ends. The CDR3 is 13 residues long. The CDR3 DNA reads as TGTGCCAGCAGCTTAGCGCCCAGTTCTGAAGCTTTCTTT. Translated, it gives CASSLAPSSEAFF.

The rearrangement joins TRBV19 to TRBJ1-2; TRBD1 agrees at 10 bases. Losses at the gene ends were 4 bases for V and 6 bases for J; bases not matched to a gene: 2. Germline assignment: CDR1 LNHDA and CDR2 SQIVND (reference sequence). This CDR3 is 13 amino acids long. In DNA form, the CDR3 reads TGTGCCAGTAGTAAGGGGACAGGGGATGGCTACACCTTC. This codes for CASSKGTGDGYTF.

The J gene is TRBJ2-3, the V gene TRBV7-2, with 11 bases matching TRBD2. Trimming cost V 1 base and J 6 bases; bases outside gene matches: 6. The germline CDR1 and CDR2 sequences are SGHTA and FQGNSA. CDR3 length equals 16 residues. The CDR3 bases are TGTGCCAGCAGCTTAGTGTATAGCGGGGGGGCTGATACGCAGTATTTT. Translating gives CASSLVYSGGADTQYF.

The rearrangement uses TRBV2 and TRBJ1-1; no clear D. The CDR3 sequence is 13 residues long. V shed 4 bases and J shed 2 bases, with 8 bases lying between them. From germline, CDR1 is SNHLY and CDR2 FYNNEI. CDR3 in amino acids: CASSGSRNTEAFF. CDR3 nucleotide sequence: TGTGCCAGCAGTGGCTCGAGAAACACTGAAGCTTTCTTT.

This clone has a single count. V is TRBV6-6 and J is TRBJ2-7; perhaps TRBD1 as D (5 bases). The germline CDR1 and CDR2 sequences are MNHNY and SVGAGI (reference sequence). The CDR3 length is 12 residues. Trimming shortened V by 4 bases and J by 13 bases, and 17 bases separated the two germline ends. In nucleotides, the CDR3 is TGTGCCAGCAGTTGGGGCCGTTCTGAACCCTACTTC. It specifies CASSWGRSEPYF.

The sample holds a few counts of this clone. The CDR3 region is CASSLASGQAYEQYF. The CDR3, as DNA: TGTGCCAGCAGCTTGGCTTCGGGACAGGCCTACGAGCAGTACTTC. V gene TRBV5-4 combines with J gene TRBJ2-7; TRBD1 matches 8 bases. Germline V gives CDR1 SGHNT, CDR2 YYREEE (reference sequence). The CDR3 runs 15 residues. Losses at the gene ends were 0 bases for V and 2 bases for J; bases not matched to a gene: 4.

The V and J genes are TRBV7-8 and TRBJ2-2, with D possibly matching TRBD1 (6 bases). Trimming removed 1 base at V and 4 bases at J, with 10 bases between. This CDR3 region has 15 residues. The germline V gene has CDR1 SGHVS and CDR2 FQNEAQ. The DNA of the CDR3 is TGTGCCAGCAGCTTAGGCAGGGGAATCACCGGGGAGCTGTTTTTT. The encoded protein is CASSLGRGITGELFF. The whole variable domain, remainder taken from reference TRBV7-8 and TRBJ2-2, is GAGVSQSPRYKVAKRGQDVALRCDPISGHVSLFWYQQALGQGPEFLTYFQNEAQLDKSGLPSDRFFAERPEGSVSTLKIQRTQQEDSAVYLCASSLGRGITGELFFGEGSRLTVL.

In this sample, this clone turned up once. The rearrangement uses TRBV5-6 and TRBJ1-2; D not certain. The CDR3 loop spans 13 amino acids. The V and J ends lost 1 base and 6 bases respectively, with 10 bases between them. Per the germline V gene, CDR1 is SGHDT and CDR2 is YYEEEE. The CDR3 sequence: CASSLTGSDGYTF. CDR3 nucleotide sequence: TGTGCCAGCAGCTTGACCGGGTCTGATGGCTACACCTTC.

CDR3 residues: CASRLLAGGLDTQYF. CDR3 in DNA: TGTGCCAGCAGATTACTAGCGGGGGGGCTCGATACGCAGTATTTT. V and J are TRBV7-2 and TRBJ2-3; 13 positions match TRBD2. Germline CDR1 is SGHTA and CDR2 is FQGNSA. This CDR3 has 15 residues. The V gene end was trimmed by 6 bases and the J gene end by 6 bases; junction bases not matched to a gene: 6. The complete variable domain, with remaining parts taken from reference TRBV7-2 and TRBJ2-3, reads GAGVSQSPSNKVTEKGKDVELRCDPISGHTALYWYRQSLGQGLEFLIYFQGNSAPDKSGLPSDRFSAERTGGSVSTLTIQRTQQEDSAVYLCASRLLAGGLDTQYFGPGTRLTVL.

This chain links TRBV7-2 with TRBJ1-2; weak D call: TRBD1 (6 bases). There are 14 residues in the CDR3. V was shortened by 3 bases and J by 7 bases, with 15 bases between the two germline ends. CDR1 SGHTA and CDR2 FQGNSA come from the germline V gene. The CDR3 region is CASSFSSGARGYTF. The CDR3 nucleotides read TGTGCCAGCAGCTTTTCATCAGGGGCGCGTGGCTACACCTTC.

The rearrangement links TRBV5-1 to TRBJ2-2; tentatively, D is TRBD1 (6 bases). This CDR3 spans 15 amino acids. V was trimmed by 0 bases and J by 5 bases, leaving 11 bases between them. The germline gives CDR1 SGHRS, CDR2 YFSETQ. The chain's CDR3 is CASSLDNQGTGELFF. The DNA of the CDR3 is TGCGCCAGCAGCTTGGACAACCAGGGGACCGGGGAGCTGTTTTTT. Supplemented by reference TRBV5-1 and TRBJ2-2, the full variable domain reads KAGVTQTPRYLIKTRGQQVTLSCSPISGHRSVSWYQQTPGQGLQFLFEYFSETQRNKGNFPGRFSGRQFSNSRSEMNVSTLELGDSALYLCASSLDNQGTGELFFGEGSRLTVL.

The V call is TRBV6-6, the J call TRBJ2-7; tentative D call: TRBD1 (5 bases). Germline V lookup: CDR1 MNHNY, CDR2 SVGAGI (reference sequence). The V end lost 2 bases, the J end lost 2 bases, and 10 bases lay between the germline ends. This CDR3 has 14 amino acids. CDR3 DNA sequence: TGTGCCAGCAGTTACAACGCAGGGACCTACGAGCAGTACTTC. Protein product: CASSYNAGTYEQYF.

The chain recombines TRBV7-2 with TRBJ1-5; 9 bases align to TRBD1. The V gene end was trimmed by 2 bases and the J gene end by 2 bases; junction bases not matched to a gene: 10. Germline V gives CDR1 SGHTA, CDR2 FQGNSA. The CDR3 totals 18 residues. In nucleotides, the CDR3 is TGTGCCAGCAGCTTACTCCGGGACAGGGTTACTGGCAATCAGCCCCAGCATTTT. This gives the protein CASSLLRDRVTGNQPQHF.

CDR3 region: CASSSTGLAGGYKETQYF. CDR3 sequence (DNA): TGCGCCAGCAGCTCTACCGGACTAGCGGGGGGTTATAAAGAGACCCAGTACTTC. The chain combines TRBV5-1 with TRBJ2-5; 14 nucleotides agree with TRBD2. The CDR3 is 18 amino acids. CDR1 is SGHRS, CDR2 YFSETQ, per germline. V shed 3 bases and J 3 bases; nucleotides not matched to a gene: 10.